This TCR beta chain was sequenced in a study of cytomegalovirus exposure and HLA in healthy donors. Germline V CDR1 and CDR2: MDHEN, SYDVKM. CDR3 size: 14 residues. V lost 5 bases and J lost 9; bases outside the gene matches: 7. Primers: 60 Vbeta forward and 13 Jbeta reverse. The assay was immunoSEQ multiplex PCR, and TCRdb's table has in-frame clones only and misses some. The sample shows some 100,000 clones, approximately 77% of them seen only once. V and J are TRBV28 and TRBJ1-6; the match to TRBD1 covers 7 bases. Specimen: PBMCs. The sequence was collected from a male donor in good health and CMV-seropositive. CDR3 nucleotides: TGTGCCAGCAGTCCCTCAGGGGGACGTTCACCCCTCCACTTT. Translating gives CASSPSGGRSPLHF.